This T cell receptor (beta chain) originates from a study of identical twins. Unique molecular identifiers were present on the cDNA, which also gained a universal primer site by template switching. One entry per CDR3 protein, called by TCRdb with MiXCR from the 5' RACE reads. Among about 260,000 distinct CDR3 sequences listed, roughly 7% were seen once. Study observations and caveats: Cross-sectional statistics, not tracking of the same donors, supported the conclusions. Beta out-of-frame twin sharing showed a weaker excess. A lower insertion count was a feature of abundant cord blood beta clonotypes, with no such feature in memory repertoires.

Concerning this clonotype itself: Its target is not known.

A further study also used this sample, focusing on yellow fever vaccine responses in identical twins.

Sequenced: memory (CD45RO+) T cells sorted from blood. The source is a woman aged 18-29 years in good health.

CDR3 bases: TGCAGTGCTAGACGACTAGCGGGGGGGCGAGGAGAGACCCAGTACTTC. As protein: CSARRLAGGRGETQYF. The V gene is TRBV20-1, the J gene TRBJ2-5; 14 positions match TRBD2. Germline V gene data show CDR1 as DFQATT and CDR2 as SNEGSKA (reference sequence). This CDR3 is 16 amino acids long. V was pared by 2 bases and J by 4 bases, with 6 bases of the junction left unmatched.